This entry lists 8 T cell receptor beta chains sequenced from one sample in a study of CD8 T cells in Susac syndrome. Random hexamers were used to reverse transcribe roughly 0.5 to 1 ug of RNA. MiXCR was run by TCRdb on the immunoSEQ multiplex PCR reads, yielding one entry per CDR3 protein. This table has 50,000 or so distinct CDR3 sequences, 90% to 95% appearing once. Sequencing was performed on CD8+ T cells from PBMCs. The receptors originated from a human donor in good health.

The chain links TRBV4-3 to TRBJ2-7, with 9 nucleotides matching TRBD2. The ends lost 4 bases at V and 0 bases at J; junction bases unmatched: 7. Looked up from germline, CDR1 is LGHNA and CDR2 is YSLEER. This CDR3 has 16 amino acids. The CDR3 reads CASSPETSGSSYEQYF. In DNA, the CDR3 is TGCGCCAGCAGCCCCGAGACTAGCGGAAGCTCCTACGAGCAGTACTTC.

The rearrangement joins TRBV20-1 to TRBJ2-1; the D is unclear. The CDR3 loop spans 13 amino acids. CDR1 is DFQATT, CDR2 SNEGSKA, per germline (reference sequence). Trimming took 2 bases from V and 3 from J, leaving 8 bases between them. The chain's CDR3 is CSARPVNYNEQFF. The CDR3 DNA reads TGCAGTGCTAGACCCGTTAACTACAATGAGCAGTTCTTC.

This chain links TRBV7-9 with TRBJ2-4, with 14 bases that match TRBD2. The germline V gene has CDR1 SEHNR and CDR2 FQNEAQ (reference sequence). The CDR3 contains 18 residues. The J segment lost 5 bases and the V segment lost 4 bases, leaving 10 bases of the junction unmatched. This CDR3 reads CASSWGPGTSGRQNIQYF. Written as DNA, the CDR3 is TGTGCCAGCAGCTGGGGACCCGGGACTAGCGGGAGACAAAACATTCAGTACTTC.

The genes are TRBV7-9 and TRBJ1-2; TRBD1 agrees at 7 bases. Germline assignment: CDR1 SEHNR and CDR2 FQNEAQ (reference sequence). The CDR3 has 17 amino acids. With 5 bases clipped from V and 0 bases from J, the junction kept 12 bases outside the gene matches. CDR3 protein: CASSPSRGQEANYGYTF. CDR3 coding DNA: TGTGCCAGCAGCCCCTCCCGCGGACAGGAAGCTAACTATGGCTACACCTTC.

This clonotype was seen a handful of times. J is TRBJ1-1 and V is TRBV5-1; 9 positions match TRBD1. With 4 bases clipped from V and 2 bases from J, the junction kept 3 bases outside the gene matches. Germline assignment: CDR1 SGHRS and CDR2 YFSETQ. CDR3 length: 14 residues. This CDR3 reads CASSRTGVNTEAFF. CDR3 in DNA: TGCGCCAGCAGCCGGACAGGGGTTAACACTGAAGCTTTCTTT.

The V gene is TRBV12-3 or TRBV12-4, the J gene TRBJ2-2; the D gene is possibly TRBD2 (6 bases). CDR3 size: 15 residues. The V gene lost 3 bases and the J gene lost 8 bases, with 16 bases spanning the gap. The CDR3 loop reads CASSLGTWTRGELFF. The CDR3 DNA reads TGTGCCAGCAGTTTGGGGACTTGGACCAGGGGGGAGCTGTTTTTT.

The chain has TRBV2 and TRBJ2-1, with D perhaps being TRBD1 or TRBD2 (7 bases each). This CDR3 spans 14 amino acids. Trimming cost V 9 bases and J 5 bases, with 17 bases left between them. Germline V CDR1 and CDR2: SNHLY, FYNNEI. CDR3 in DNA: TGTGCCAGTACGACAGGGAGGGTCCACAATGAGCAGTTCTTC. Its protein is CASTTGRVHNEQFF.

The chain has TRBV27 and TRBJ2-1; D not certain. CDR3 length: 13 residues. CDR1 and CDR2 (germline): MNHEY, SMNVEV (reference sequence). V lost 2 bases and J 4 bases, leaving 6 bases between the germline ends. This chain's CDR3 is CASSLRVYNEQFF. CDR3 sequence (DNA): TGTGCCAGCAGTTTAAGGGTGTACAATGAGCAGTTCTTC.